These 16 T cell receptor beta chains were all obtained from the same sample, sequenced in a study of blood T cell repertoires in COVID-19. The assay was immunoSEQ multiplex PCR, and TCRdb's table has in-frame clones only and misses some. The sample records roughly 290,000 clones, around nine tenths being singletons. The sample was PBMCs or T cells enriched from blood (not recorded which). All receptors derive from a woman between 35 and 50 years old who had recovered from COVID-19.

The chain links TRBV5-4 to TRBJ2-1; D is possibly TRBD2 (6 bases). The CDR3 extends over 16 amino acids. Trimming removed 4 bases at V and 3 bases at J, with 17 bases between. Germline CDR1 SGHNT, CDR2 YYREEE (reference sequence). The CDR3 DNA reads as TGTGCCAGCAGCGCGGGCGGGAACCCCTTCTACAATGAGCAGTTCTTC. Protein sequence: CASSAGGNPFYNEQFF.

This rearrangement joins TRBV6-5 to TRBJ1-2, with 10 nucleotides matching TRBD1. Germline assignment: CDR1 MNHEY and CDR2 SVGAGI. The CDR3 contains 15 residues. The J segment lost 4 bases and the V segment lost 6 bases, leaving 8 bases of the junction unmatched. Here the CDR3 reads CASRGDRGQVYGYTF. Written as DNA, the CDR3 is TGTGCCAGCAGGGGCGACAGGGGGCAGGTCTATGGCTACACCTTC.

This clone was seen once. The chain employs TRBV7-2 and TRBJ1-1; D remains ambiguous. Germline V gives CDR1 SGHTA, CDR2 FQGNSA. There are 11 residues in the CDR3. V lost 5 bases to trimming and J lost 8 bases, with 9 bases between them. CDR3: CASSAYLEAFF. CDR3 bases: TGTGCCAGCAGCGCCTATTTGGAAGCTTTCTTT.

The genes are TRBV5-1 and TRBJ1-6; 9 nucleotides agree with TRBD1. CDR1 and CDR2 (germline): SGHRS, YFSETQ. V trimming: 4 bases; J trimming: 9 bases; junction bases outside the gene matches: 8. This CDR3 is 15 amino acids long. The CDR3 nucleotides read TGCGCCAGCAGCCCCCGGGACAGGGACAGTTCACCCCTCCACTTT. Encoded protein: CASSPRDRDSSPLHF.

A few counts support this clone. The rearrangement uses TRBV5-4 and TRBJ1-2; tentative D call: TRBD1 (6 bases). Per the germline V gene, CDR1 is SGHNT and CDR2 is YYREEE (reference sequence). V lost 2 bases and J 4 bases, leaving 15 bases between the germline ends. CDR3 length equals 15 residues. CDR3: CASSLRTAGAYGYTF. CDR3 nucleotide sequence: TGTGCCAGCAGCTTAAGGACTGCGGGGGCCTATGGCTACACCTTC. Complete variable domain (other parts from reference TRBV5-4 and TRBJ1-2): ETGVTQSPTHLIKTRGQQVTLRCSSQSGHNTVSWYQQALGQGPQFIFQYYREEENGRGNFPPRFSGLQFPNYSSELNVNALELDDSALYLCASSLRTAGAYGYTFGSGTRLTVV.

This chain links TRBV2 with TRBJ2-5; perhaps TRBD1 as D (6 bases). CDR1 SNHLY and CDR2 FYNNEI come from the germline V gene. This CDR3 region has 12 residues. Between the trimmed V and J ends, which lost 7 bases and 7 bases, there was a span of 13 bases. CDR3 residues: CASTGASVTQYF. The CDR3 DNA reads as TGTGCCAGCACAGGGGCATCGGTGACCCAGTACTTC.

The chain has TRBV12-3 or TRBV12-4 and TRBJ1-2; 11 bases line up with TRBD1. Trimming took 3 bases from V and 7 from J; bases not matched to a gene: 1. The CDR3 sequence is 13 residues long. CDR3 loop: CASSLGTGGGYTF. In DNA, the CDR3 is TGTGCCAGCAGTTTGGGGACAGGGGGTGGCTACACCTTC.

The chain has TRBV18 and TRBJ1-6; D may be TRBD1 (6 bases). Germline CDR1 reads KGHSH; CDR2 reads LQKENI. The germline V and J ends were trimmed by 4 bases and 7 bases, with 14 bases remaining between them. The CDR3 length is 15 residues. CDR3 sequence (DNA): TGTGCCAGCTCACTCGGACAGACTAAAAATTCACCCCTCCACTTT. Translated: CASSLGQTKNSPLHF.

V gene TRBV14 combines with J gene TRBJ1-2, with 9 bases matching TRBD1. Trimming took 4 bases from V and 2 from J; bases not matched to a gene: 11. Looked up from germline, CDR1 is SGHDN and CDR2 is FVKESK. This CDR3 region has 17 residues. This chain's CDR3 is CASSPRLGTGSNYGYTF. CDR3 sequence (DNA): TGTGCCAGCAGCCCCCGACTGGGGACAGGGTCCAACTATGGCTACACCTTC.

CDR3 sequence reads: CASSPGGGFSTDTQYF. In DNA, the CDR3 is TGCGCCAGCAGTCCCGGCGGGGGGTTTAGCACAGATACGCAGTATTTT. The rearrangement links TRBV4-1 to TRBJ2-3; 8 positions agree with TRBD2. CDR3 length: 16 residues. V trimming: 6 bases; J trimming: 0 bases; junction bases outside the gene matches: 8. Germline-derived CDR1 and CDR2 are MGHRA and YSYEKL.

This chain links TRBV5-1 with TRBJ2-3, with D perhaps matching TRBD1 (5 bases). Trimming took off 2 bases at V and 1 base at J, with 11 bases between the two ends. Germline CDR1 is SGHRS and CDR2 is YFSETQ. This CDR3 is built from 15 residues. DNA of the CDR3: TGCGCCAGCAGCTTTAACAGGTGGGGCACAGATACGCAGTATTTT. Residues: CASSFNRWGTDTQYF.

The V gene is TRBV5-1, the J gene TRBJ1-4; 7 nucleotides line up with TRBD1. The junction had 4 bases not matched to a gene; V was cut back by 4 bases and J by 4 bases. CDR3 length: 14 amino acids. Germline V lookup: CDR1 SGHRS, CDR2 YFSETQ. CDR3: CASSPGQFNEKLFF. The CDR3 region has the DNA TGCGCCAGCAGCCCGGGACAGTTTAATGAAAAACTGTTTTTT.

The rearrangement uses TRBV11-1 and TRBJ2-7; 9 bases map to TRBD1. J was trimmed by 3 bases and V by 4 bases; bases with no gene match: 4. This CDR3 comprises 14 residues. Germline loops: CDR1 SGHAT, CDR2 FQDESV (reference sequence). This CDR3 is CASSYAGQGYEQYF. The DNA of the CDR3 is TGTGCCAGCAGCTATGCGGGACAGGGCTACGAGCAGTACTTC.

This chain joins TRBV19 and TRBJ1-1, with a weak D call TRBD1 (6 bases). Germline CDR1 LNHDA, CDR2 SQIVND (reference sequence). The ends were cut back, 5 bases at V and 3 bases at J, with 16 bases in the middle. The CDR3 is 15 residues long. The CDR3 DNA reads as TGTGCCAGTAGTGGAATCAGGGGTCGTGACACTGAAGCTTTCTTT. This translates into CASSGIRGRDTEAFF.

J is TRBJ2-2 and V is TRBV19, with 10 nucleotides matching TRBD2. This CDR3 has 17 residues. Germline CDR1 LNHDA, CDR2 SQIVND (reference sequence). J was trimmed by 4 bases and V by 1 base; bases with no gene match: 6. CDR3 amino acids: CASSIVAGGRITGELFF. Here the CDR3 DNA reads TGTGCCAGTAGTATAGTAGCGGGGGGCCGGATCACCGGGGAGCTGTTTTTT.

As to this clone: The sample contains more than one DNA sequence encoding this CDR3. The rearrangement links TRBV5-4 to TRBJ1-1; 11 bases agree with TRBD1. CDR1 and CDR2 (germline): SGHNT, YYREEE (reference sequence). V dropped 3 bases and J dropped 8; count of bases not matched to a gene: 9. CDR3 size: 15 residues. Here the CDR3 DNA reads TGTGCCAGCAGCTCGCGGACAGGGGGCGGCACCGAAGCTTTCTTT. Translating it yields CASSSRTGGGTEAFF.